The rows below give T cell receptor beta chains drawn from one sample of a study of T cells in localized non-small cell lung cancer. Sequencing used immunoSEQ multiplex PCR; TCRdb keeps in-frame clones, though not all of them. The sample lists tens of thousands of clones, roughly 87% occurring once. This specimen was peripheral blood, taken before any cancer treatment. The receptor set was obtained from a man aged 35 to 69 with stage I squamous cell lung carcinoma. The CDR3 runs from the conserved cysteine through the conserved F or W. The D gene is left open where the match is weak. Clone size is stated in some rows and not others, as once, few, many or a class when expanded.

. | TRBJ2-5 | TRBV7-2 | . | CASSLGVGQETQYF | TGTGCCAGCAGCTTAGGGGTGGGCCAAGAGACCCAGTACTTC
. | TRBJ1-1 | TRBV11-1 | . | CASRRAGAPRTEAFF | TGTGCCAGCAGGAGGGCGGGGGCACCGAGGACTGAAGCTTTCTTT
. | TRBJ1-1 | TRBV2 | . | CATAYSTEAFF | TGTGCCACCGCCTACAGTACTGAAGCTTTCTTT
. | TRBJ2-3 | TRBV6-1 | . | CASSGRTASSTDTQYF | TGTGCCAGCAGTGGTCGGACAGCCTCTAGCACAGATACGCAGTATTTT
TRBD1 | TRBJ1-3 | TRBV18 | . | CASSRQQGADFGGNTIYF | TGTGCCAGCTCACGGCAACAGGGGGCGGATTTCGGTGGAAACACCATATATTTT
. | TRBJ1-2 | TRBV6-1 | . | CASTSGHYGYTF | TGTGCCAGCACGTCCGGACACTATGGCTACACCTTC
. | TRBJ2-1 | TRBV5-1 | . | CASSLLSSSYNEQFF | TGCGCCAGCAGCCTCTTGTCAAGCTCCTACAATGAGCAGTTCTTC
. | TRBJ2-3 | TRBV5-1 | . | CASSLTGSTDTQYF | TGCGCCAGCAGCTTGACAGGGAGCACAGATACGCAGTATTTT
. | TRBJ1-4 | TRBV2 | . | CASKRLLRTNEKLFF | TGTGCCAGCAAGAGACTTCTAAGGACTAATGAAAAACTGTTTTTT
TRBD2 | TRBJ2-1 | TRBV9 | . | CASSVDPAGGARNEQFF | TGTGCCAGCAGCGTAGACCCTGCGGGGGGGGCGAGGAATGAGCAGTTCTTC
TRBD2 | TRBJ2-3 | TRBV7-9 | once | CASSYARLAAGGEDTQYF | TGTGCCAGCAGCTACGCCCGTTTAGCAGCGGGGGGGGAAGATACGCAGTATTTT